The 15 T cell receptor beta chains below were found in one sample sequenced in a study of cytomegalovirus exposure and HLA in healthy donors. The PCR contained 60 Vbeta and 13 Jbeta primers. TCRdb keeps only in-frame clones here, not all; method: immunoSEQ multiplex PCR. The sample has about 220,000 clones, roughly 84% seen once. The sample comprised PBMCs. The source is a boy aged 2-15 years in good health and CMV-seronegative.

This clone was detected once. The J gene is TRBJ1-2, the V gene TRBV6-1; no clear D gene. Looked up from germline, CDR1 is MNHNS and CDR2 is SASEGT. The V and J ends lost 2 bases and 3 bases respectively, with 13 bases between them. CDR3 size: 15 residues. The CDR3 DNA sequence: TGTGCCAGCAGTGAATGGCAGGCAACTTACTATGGCTACACCTTC. Translation: CASSEWQATYYGYTF.

V and J are TRBV7-2 and TRBJ2-7; 7 positions agree with TRBD2. The CDR3 runs 15 residues. The germline CDR1 and CDR2 sequences are SGHTA and FQGNSA. The trim removed 2 bases at V and 1 base at J, leaving 5 bases unmatched. The CDR3 DNA reads TGTGCCAGCAGCTTACACGGCGGGGGTTCCTACGAGCAGTACTTC. Translating gives CASSLHGGGSYEQYF. The variable domain in full, with the rest retrieved from reference TRBV7-2 and TRBJ2-7, is GAGVSQSPSNKVTEKGKDVELRCDPISGHTALYWYRQSLGQGLEFLIYFQGNSAPDKSGLPSDRFSAERTGGSVSTLTIQRTQQEDSAVYLCASSLHGGGSYEQYFGPGTRLTVT.

This chain joins TRBV10-1 and TRBJ2-3; D is uncertain. This CDR3 is 14 amino acids long. The germline CDR1 and CDR2 sequences are WNHNN and SYGVQD (reference sequence). Trimming cost V 1 base and J 4 bases, with 9 bases left between them. Here the CDR3 DNA reads TGCGCCAGCAGTGAGTTTAGCACCGCAGATACGCAGTATTTT. Amino acids: CASSEFSTADTQYF.

The rearrangement joins TRBV4-1 to TRBJ2-5; 12 bases match TRBD2. V was clipped by 0 bases and J by 5 bases; unmatched bases: 7. CDR3 size: 17 residues. From germline, CDR1 is MGHRA and CDR2 YSYEKL. CDR3 amino acids: CASSQDLRLAGGETQYF. The CDR3 DNA is TGCGCCAGCAGCCAAGATTTGCGTCTAGCGGGAGGGGAGACCCAGTACTTC.

This chain uses TRBV7-8 with TRBJ1-2, with D perhaps TRBD1 (5 bases). Germline V lookup: CDR1 SGHVS, CDR2 FQNEAQ. This CDR3 is 14 amino acids long. The ends were cut back, 0 bases at V and 5 bases at J, with 10 bases in the middle. The CDR3 coding sequence is TGTGCCAGCAGCTTAGCGATGGCAGGGTATGGCTACACCTTC. Encoded protein: CASSLAMAGYGYTF.

About this clone itself: The junction does not match germline at one end; this may be a read error. This chain joins TRBV6-1 and TRBJ1-4, with a tentative D call TRBD1 (6 bases). Germline loops: CDR1 MNHNS, CDR2 SASEGT. This CDR3 region has 14 residues. The CDR3 DNA reads TGTGCCAGCACCCAGGAAAGGGGGTATGAAAAACTGGTTTTT. Its protein is CASTQERGYEKLVF.

This clone was detected once. The chain has TRBV6-1 and TRBJ2-5; a possible D gene is TRBD1 (5 bases). The J call is doubtful: the DNA matches TRBJ2-7 better. CDR3 length equals 16 residues. CDR1 MNHNS and CDR2 SASEGT come from the germline V gene. CDR3 bases: TGTGCCAGCAGTGAAAGTTCGGACACGTCTTTCTACGAGCAGTACTTC. This gives the protein CASSESSDTSFYEQYF.

In its sample, this clone was seen once. J is TRBJ2-7 and V is TRBV6-5; D is possibly TRBD1 (5 bases). The CDR3 length is 14 residues. Deletions cut 4 bases from V and 2 bases from J, with 12 bases between. The germline V gene encodes CDR1 MNHEY and CDR2 SVGAGI. The CDR3 region has the DNA TGTGCCAGCAGTTTTCAGGGCACTACCTACGAGCAGTACTTC. Amino acids: CASSFQGTTYEQYF.

The chain couples TRBV19 to TRBJ2-1; D perhaps matches TRBD1 (5 bases). The V gene lost 1 base and the J gene lost 5 bases, with 12 bases spanning the gap. Looked up from germline, CDR1 is LNHDA and CDR2 is SQIVND (reference sequence). This CDR3 contains 15 residues. The chain's CDR3 is CASSIGEGVDNEQFF. The CDR3 DNA follows: TGTGCCAGTAGTATAGGAGAAGGGGTAGACAATGAGCAGTTCTTC.

The chain combines TRBV15 with TRBJ2-1, with 10 bases matching TRBD2. CDR3 size: 17 residues. V dropped 0 bases and J dropped 12; count of bases not matched to a gene: 14. In germline, CDR1 is LNHNV, CDR2 YYDKDF (reference sequence). The CDR3 sequence: CATSRELAGAEISRQFF. The CDR3 coding sequence is TGTGCCACCAGCAGAGAGCTAGCGGGGGCCGAAATAAGTCGGCAGTTCTTC.

The V gene is TRBV19, the J gene TRBJ2-6; the match to TRBD1 covers 7 bases. This CDR3 has 19 residues. V gave up 2 bases and J gave up 1 base; unmatched junction bases: 11. From germline, CDR1 is LNHDA and CDR2 SQIVND (reference sequence). The CDR3 DNA reads TGTGCCAGTAGTATACAGCGACAGGGAATCCTTTCTGGGGCCAACGTCCTGACTTTC. Encoded protein: CASSIQRQGILSGANVLTF.

The CDR3 here is CASSLSSVVDEQYF. CDR3 in DNA: TGTGCCAGCAGCTTGTCCTCGGTTGTGGACGAGCAGTACTTC. The V and J genes are TRBV5-6 and TRBJ2-7; D call uncertain. Germline V gene data show CDR1 as SGHDT and CDR2 as YYEEEE. The CDR3 has 14 amino acids. Trimming pared 1 base from V and 5 bases from J, leaving 13 bases between.

The chain carries TRBV2 and TRBJ1-5; D might be TRBD1 (6 bases). Trimming pared 6 bases from V and 3 bases from J, leaving 12 bases between. Germline-derived CDR1 and CDR2 are SNHLY and FYNNEI. The CDR3 runs 14 residues. This CDR3 reads CASRKTGTNQPQHF. The CDR3 coding sequence is TGTGCCAGCAGAAAGACAGGAACCAATCAGCCCCAGCATTTT.

This clone was recorded only once. V and J are TRBV19 and TRBJ2-7; D unresolved. CDR3 length: 14 amino acids. Trimming removed 2 bases from V and 2 bases from J, with 10 bases in between. Per the germline V gene, CDR1 is LNHDA and CDR2 is SQIVND (reference sequence). CDR3 loop: CASSISAAPYEQYF. CDR3 nucleotide sequence: TGTGCCAGTAGTATAAGCGCGGCGCCCTACGAGCAGTACTTC.

The rearrangement links TRBV27 to TRBJ2-1; maybe TRBD2 (5 bases). Germline V lookup: CDR1 MNHEY, CDR2 SMNVEV (reference sequence). The V gene lost 2 bases and the J gene lost 5 bases, with 19 bases spanning the gap. The CDR3 extends over 17 amino acids. The CDR3 sequence: CASSLIGLAHYDNEQFF. The CDR3 nucleotides are TGTGCCAGCAGTTTAATAGGGCTAGCCCATTATGACAATGAGCAGTTCTTC.